The present entry profiles one T cell receptor beta chain with its context. Antigen unknown. The entry originates in a study of OX40 agonist ivuxolimab in advanced cancers. Study-wide background: Patients took ivuxolimab, an agonistic anti-OX40 (CD134) antibody. Intravenous ivuxolimab at 0.01 to 10 mg/kg was given to patients every 2 weeks. Study-wide findings and caveats: At 0.1 to 3.0 mg/kg, CD4+ and CD8+ blood T cells expanded clonally by week 6. The mean number of expanded clones was higher in CD8+ T cells than in CD4+.

The V gene lost 3 bases and the J gene lost 3 bases, with 8 bases spanning the gap. Germline V gene lookup returns CDR1 MDHEN and CDR2 SYDVKM. The CDR3 runs 13 residues. The data were produced by immunoSEQ multiplex PCR, yet TCRdb's version contains in-frame clones alone and is incomplete. The sample carries more than 50,000 clones, about 84% recorded once. Sequences were derived from CD4+ or CD8+ T cells sorted from blood, sampled in a trial of the OX40 agonist ivuxolimab. The chain carries TRBV28 and TRBJ1-1; D may be TRBD1 (6 bases). The sequence was collected from an adult with an advanced solid tumor such as melanoma, head and neck, liver or kidney cancer. This CDR3 is CASSFEGDTEAFF. Written as DNA, the CDR3 is TGTGCCAGCAGTTTCGAGGGGGACACTGAAGCTTTCTTT.